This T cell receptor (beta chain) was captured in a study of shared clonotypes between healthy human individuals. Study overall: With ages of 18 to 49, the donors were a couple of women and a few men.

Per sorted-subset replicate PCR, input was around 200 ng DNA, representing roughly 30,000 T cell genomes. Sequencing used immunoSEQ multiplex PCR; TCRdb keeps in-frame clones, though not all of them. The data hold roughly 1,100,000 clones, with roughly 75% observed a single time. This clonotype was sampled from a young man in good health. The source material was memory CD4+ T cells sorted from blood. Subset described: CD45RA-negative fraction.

The CDR3 loop reads CAWGMLSSNTQYF. CDR3 DNA: TGTGCCTGGGGTATGTTATCTTCCAATACGCAGTATTTT. J is TRBJ2-3 and V is TRBV30; D uncertain. The V end was cut by 5 bases, the J end by 7 bases, with 16 bases between. Germline V gives CDR1 GTSNPN, CDR2 SVGIG (reference sequence). The CDR3 runs 13 residues.